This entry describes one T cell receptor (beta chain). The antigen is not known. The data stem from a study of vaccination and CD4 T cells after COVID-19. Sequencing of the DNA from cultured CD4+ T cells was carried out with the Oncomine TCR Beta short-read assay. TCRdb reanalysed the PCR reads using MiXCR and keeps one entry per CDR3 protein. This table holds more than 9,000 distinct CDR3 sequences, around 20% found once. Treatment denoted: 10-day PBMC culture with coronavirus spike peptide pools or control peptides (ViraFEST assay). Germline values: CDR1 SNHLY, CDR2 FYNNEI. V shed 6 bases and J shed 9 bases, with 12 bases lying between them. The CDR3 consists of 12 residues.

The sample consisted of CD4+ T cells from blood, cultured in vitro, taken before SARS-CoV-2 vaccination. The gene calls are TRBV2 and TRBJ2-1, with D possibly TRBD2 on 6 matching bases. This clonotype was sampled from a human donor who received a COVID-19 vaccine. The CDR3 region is CASRNAGPEQFF. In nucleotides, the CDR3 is TGTGCCAGCAGAAATGCGGGGCCTGAGCAGTTCTTC.